This TCR beta chain originates from a study of blood T cell repertoires in COVID-19. Overall study context: Both acute and convalescent COVID-19 samples were obtained from the United States, Italy and Spain. Sources were T cells, B-cell-depleted T cells, or PBMCs; the material itself was cDNA or gDNA.

Under the authors' procedure: Counts of nucleated cells, estimated from reference gene primer amplification, were obtained. The repertoire was sequenced with immunoSEQ multiplex PCR; TCRdb's copy has only in-frame clones and lacks some. V and J calls and clone size are those listed in that table; D and trimming were worked out from the DNA. The top ten hold 8.5% to 12% of the sample, which has over 95,000 clones, approximately 80% seen once. Input material: peripheral blood. The source is a human donor in a cohort sampled during active COVID-19.

CDR3 nucleotides: TGTGCCAGCAGCAACGGGAGGGGAGCAGATACGCAGTATTTT. As protein: CASSNGRGADTQYF. The gene calls are TRBV6-6 and TRBJ2-3, with 8 bases lining up with TRBD2. V lost 6 bases to trimming and J lost 4 bases; unmatched junction nucleotides: 6. This CDR3 is built from 14 residues. The germline V gene encodes CDR1 MNHNY and CDR2 SVGAGI (reference sequence).